These T cell receptor beta chains were read from a single sample in a study of blood T cells in healthy people across ages. TCRdb used MiXCR to reprocess the 5' RACE reads, holding one entry per CDR3 protein. The sample includes over 1,500,000 distinct CDR3 sequences, roughly two fifths of them seen just once. Sequenced: blood. These receptors all come from a human donor in good health. CDR3s include the opening cysteine and the closing phenylalanine or tryptophan. D genes are given only for firm matches. The size entry is marked missing in some rows and otherwise reads once, few, many or a size class.

size	V	D	J	CDR3	DNA
few	TRBV6-2/TRBV6-3	-	TRBJ2-7	CASSTPQGTYEQYF	TGTGCCAGCAGTACCCCACAGGGTACCTACGAGCAGTACTTC
few	TRBV12-3/TRBV12-4	-	TRBJ2-5	CASSTIRGEETQYF	TGTGCCAGCAGTACTATCAGGGGAGAGGAGACCCAGTACTTC
many	TRBV20-1	TRBD1	TRBJ1-5	CSARDRGYQPQHF	TGCAGTGCTCGGGACAGGGGGTATCAGCCCCAGCATTTT
few	TRBV10-3	-	TRBJ1-6	CAISESRASLHF	TGTGCCATCAGTGAGTCTCGGGCAAGCCTCCACTTT
-	TRBV25-1	TRBD1	TRBJ1-5	CASSVLPGQGNQPQHF	TGTGCCAGCAGTGTCCTCCCGGGACAGGGGAATCAGCCCCAGCATTTT
-	TRBV20-1	TRBD2	TRBJ2-4	CSAPPAGGTKNIQYF	TGCAGTGCCCCTCCGGCGGGGGGGACAAAAAACATTCAGTACTTC
-	TRBV4-3	-	TRBJ1-5	CASSRERAYQPQHF	TGCGCCAGCAGCCGAGAAAGGGCGTATCAGCCCCAGCATTTT
-	TRBV12-3/TRBV12-4	-	TRBJ2-3	CASSPNTGKLDTQYF	TGTGCCAGCAGCCCCAACACAGGGAAGTTAGATACGCAGTATTTT
many	TRBV6-5	-	TRBJ2-1	CASNKGVQRNEQFF	TGTGCCAGCAATAAAGGGGTTCAGAGGAATGAGCAGTTCTTC
-	TRBV7-2	-	TRBJ2-1	CASSFKFGEQFF	TGTGCCAGCAGCTTTAAGTTCGGGGAGCAGTTCTTC
-	TRBV4-3	-	TRBJ1-1	CASSQDPGHQAFF	TGCGCCAGCAGCCAAGACCCAGGCCATCAAGCTTTCTTT
few	TRBV10-3	-	TRBJ2-7	CAISKSSGGLSYEQYF	TGTGCCATCAGCAAGAGTTCCGGGGGGCTCTCCTACGAGCAGTACTTC
-	TRBV29-1	-	TRBJ2-5	CSVDPGRETQYF	TGCAGCGTTGATCCTGGGCGGGAGACCCAGTACTTC
few	TRBV2	TRBD2	TRBJ2-3	CASRGGLAMADAQYF	TGTGCCAGCAGAGGGGGACTAGCAATGGCAGATGCGCAGTATTTT
-	TRBV4-2	-	TRBJ2-5	CASSQGGSNQETQYF	TGTGCCAGCAGCCAAGGGGGGTCTAACCAAGAGACCCAGTACTTC
-	TRBV7-6	TRBD1	TRBJ2-1	CASSPRTGQGSEQFF	TGTGCCAGCAGCCCTCGGACCGGACAGGGGAGTGAGCAGTTCTTC
many	TRBV29-1	-	TRBJ1-2	CSVESGTNYGYTF	TGCAGCGTTGAATCGGGGACTAACTATGGCTACACCTTC
-	TRBV28	-	TRBJ2-7	CAASIQAYEQYF	TGTGCCGCCAGCATACAAGCCTACGAGCAGTACTTC
-	TRBV11-2	TRBD1	TRBJ1-2	CASSLGGGAGYGYTF	TGTGCCAGCAGCTTAGGAGGGGGCGCAGGCTATGGCTACACCTTC
few	TRBV7-2	-	TRBJ2-6	CASSLEATGVSGANVLTF	TGTGCCAGCAGCTTAGAGGCGACGGGGGTCTCTGGGGCCAACGTCCTGACTTTC
-	TRBV24-1	-	TRBJ1-2	CATSTGQPNYGYTF	TGTGCTACCAGTACAGGACAGCCAAACTATGGCTACACCTTC
-	TRBV9	-	TRBJ1-4	CASSGRQLTNEKLFF	TGTGCCAGCAGCGGTCGACAGTTAACTAATGAAAAACTGTTTTTT
many	TRBV29-1	-	TRBJ2-1	CRVGSSYNEQFF	TGCAGAGTGGGGAGCTCCTACAATGAGCAGTTCTTC
-	TRBV12-3/TRBV12-4	-	TRBJ1-1	CASSFGRVGTEAFF	TGTGCCAGCAGTTTCGGCAGGGTGGGCACTGAAGCTTTCTTT
-	TRBV7-2	-	TRBJ2-7	CVSSATYSYEQYF	TGTGTCAGCAGCGCGACATATTCCTACGAGCAGTACTTC
few	TRBV6-1	-	TRBJ1-2	CASVGFGGSLNYGYTF	TGTGCCAGCGTAGGTTTCGGCGGATCCTTGAACTATGGCTACACCTTC
few	TRBV28	TRBD1	TRBJ2-3	CASSSDRGGADTQYF	TGTGCCAGCAGCTCGGACAGGGGCGGCGCAGATACGCAGTATTTT
-	TRBV15	TRBD1	TRBJ2-6	CATSGQGALSGANVLTF	TGTGCCACCAGCGGACAGGGGGCACTGTCTGGGGCCAACGTCCTGACTTTC
-	TRBV18	-	TRBJ1-4	CASSPRSREEEKLFF	TGTGCCAGCTCACCACGGTCAAGGGAGGAGGAAAAACTGTTTTTT
-	TRBV20-1	-	TRBJ2-3	CSARDFWAEGQGRSDTQYF	TGCAGTGCTAGAGACTTCTGGGCTGAAGGGCAGGGTCGTTCAGATACGCAGTATTTT
-	TRBV20-1	-	TRBJ1-2	CSARDGGIGYGYTF	TGCAGTGCTAGAGATGGAGGGATCGGCTATGGCTATACCTTC
few	TRBV3-1	TRBD1	TRBJ2-1	CASSPAGTGAYNEQFF	TGTGCCAGCAGCCCAGCCGGGACAGGGGCCTACAATGAGCAGTTCTTC
few	TRBV20-1	-	TRBJ1-5	CSARGGTRNQPQHF	TGCAGTGCTAGAGGTGGGACACGGAATCAGCCCCAGCATTTT
few	TRBV9	-	TRBJ1-2	CASSPRVGFNYGYTF	TGTGCCAGCAGCCCGCGAGTTGGGTTTAACTATGGCTACACCTTC
many	TRBV7-2	-	TRBJ2-1	CASSFRTRGNNEQFF	TGTGCCAGCAGCTTCCGGACGCGGGGAAACAATGAGCAGTTCTTC
-	TRBV9	TRBD2	TRBJ2-1	CASSASLADSDNEQFF	TGTGCCAGCAGCGCATCACTAGCGGATTCCGACAATGAGCAGTTCTTC
-	TRBV11-2	-	TRBJ2-6	CASSLEGGPGANVLTF	TGTGCCAGCAGCTTAGAAGGTGGGCCCGGGGCCAACGTCCTGACTTTC
-	TRBV29-1	-	TRBJ2-3	CSVQPSTDTQYF	TGCAGCGTGCAACCTAGCACAGATACGCAGTATTTT
few	TRBV7-2	-	TRBJ2-1	CASSLHSHVARQSPYNEQFF	TGTGCCAGCAGCTTACATTCTCATGTAGCCCGACAGTCACCCTACAATGAGCAGTTCTTC
few	TRBV29-1	-	TRBJ2-6	CSVEESGTNVLTF	TGCAGCGTTGAAGAGTCTGGGACCAACGTCCTGACTTTC
few	TRBV6-1	TRBD1	TRBJ2-7	CASTKAGTGTYEQYF	TGTGCCAGCACCAAAGCCGGGACAGGGACCTACGAGCAGTACTTC